The 23 T cell receptor beta chains presented below share a single source sample, sequenced in a study of T-cell memory formation after mild COVID-19. TCRdb itself ran the 5' RACE reads through MiXCR, one entry per CDR3 protein. The repertoire holds a few hundred thousand distinct CDR3 sequences, with around 15% as singletons. Specimen: PBMCs or a T cell subset sorted from them (not recorded which). Receptors originate from a man between 18 and 29 years old who had mild COVID-19 (a few samples of this study predate the infection). Cell type and time point are not known.

This clonotype has a handful of counts. This chain links TRBV9 with TRBJ2-1; D is unclear. The CDR3 length is 13 residues. Germline CDR1 and CDR2: SGDLS and YYNGEE. V was trimmed by 3 bases and J by 8 bases, leaving 12 bases between them. CDR3: CASSGLSLDEQFF. The CDR3 region has the DNA TGTGCCAGCAGCGGGCTTAGCCTGGATGAGCAGTTCTTC.

The chain uses TRBV6-2 or TRBV6-3 and TRBJ1-1, with D unclear. The CDR3 loop spans 13 amino acids. The germline gives CDR1 MNHEY, CDR2 SVGEGT. V was trimmed by 6 bases and J by 7 bases, leaving 15 bases between them. CDR3 sequence reads: CASSPEGAYEAFF. CDR3 nucleotide sequence: TGTGCCAGCAGCCCGGAGGGTGCCTATGAAGCTTTCTTT.

V usage is TRBV30 and J usage is TRBJ2-3, with D perhaps matching TRBD1 or TRBD2 (5 bases each). CDR1 GTSNPN and CDR2 SVGIG come from the germline V gene (reference sequence). V was trimmed by 0 bases and J by 3 bases, leaving 13 bases between them. The CDR3 has 15 residues. The CDR3 DNA is TGTGCCTGGAGTGTACTTGGGGGTCCGACAGATACGCAGTATTTT. Translating gives CAWSVLGGPTDTQYF.

The chain combines TRBV5-1 with TRBJ2-2; D is undetermined. Trimming took 4 bases from V and 5 from J, leaving 12 bases between them. The CDR3 length is 14 residues. Germline V CDR1 and CDR2: SGHRS, YFSETQ. The CDR3 reads CASSPNDVTGELFF. The CDR3, as DNA: TGCGCCAGCAGCCCAAATGATGTGACCGGGGAGCTGTTTTTT.

This clonotype was seen a few times. The chain links TRBV20-1 to TRBJ2-7; 7 bases line up with TRBD2. This CDR3 is 13 amino acids long. Unmatched junction bases numbered 5, after V lost 0 bases and J lost 6 bases. Germline V gene sequence: CDR1 DFQATT, CDR2 SNEGSKA (reference sequence). The CDR3 DNA sequence: TGCAGTGCTAGAGACGGGGGGAAATCCGAGCAGTACGTC. Translated, it gives CSARDGGKSEQYV.

CDR3 residues: CASSPKRGRQNENIQYF. The CDR3 nucleotides are TGTGCCAGCAGCCCAAAGAGAGGCAGGCAAAATGAAAACATTCAGTACTTC. V gene TRBV12-3 or TRBV12-4 combines with J gene TRBJ2-4; D is unclear. V was clipped by 6 bases and J by 5 bases, with 23 bases between them. The CDR3 runs to 17 residues.

Ten or more counts support this clonotype. V gene TRBV10-3 combines with J gene TRBJ2-3, with D possibly called TRBD1 or TRBD2 (5 bases each). Trimming took off 3 bases at V and 2 bases at J, with 9 bases between the two ends. This CDR3 spans 14 amino acids. Germline V gene sequence: CDR1 ENHRY, CDR2 SYGVKD. CDR3 DNA sequence: TGTGCCATCAGTGAATGGGGGTACACAGATACGCAGTATTTT. Its translation: CAISEWGYTDTQYF.

The table lists this clonotype with a count of one. The V call is TRBV6-2 or TRBV6-3, the J call TRBJ1-1, with D possibly being TRBD1 (6 bases). Trimming stripped 5 bases from V and 2 bases from J, with 15 bases between. Germline assignment: CDR1 MNHEY and CDR2 SVGEGT. The CDR3 length is 15 residues. In nucleotides, the CDR3 is TGTGCCAGCAGTGGACAGTTCTCGGTAAACACTGAAGCTTTCTTT. Translated: CASSGQFSVNTEAFF.

The V and J genes are TRBV4-1 and TRBJ2-2, with unresolved D. The CDR3 has 16 amino acids. CDR1 is MGHRA and CDR2 is YSYEKL in the germline V gene. The V end was cut by 0 bases, the J end by 0 bases, with 8 bases between. The CDR3 DNA reads as TGCGCCAGCAGCCAAGAAGGGTGGACGAACACCGGGGAGCTGTTTTTT. As protein: CASSQEGWTNTGELFF.

On this clonotype: Since no conserved phenylalanine or tryptophan closes the CDR3, a read error is the likely cause. The chain recombines TRBV12-3 or TRBV12-4 with TRBJ2-5, with D perhaps matching TRBD2 (6 bases). The CDR3 is 14 amino acids. Trimming left V 6 bases short and J 0 bases short, with 11 bases between. CDR3 nucleotides: TGTGCCAGCAGCAGTAGCGGTAACCAAGAGACCCAGTACTAC. Translated, it gives CASSSSGNQETQYY.

The chain recombines TRBV7-3 with TRBJ2-1; perhaps D is TRBD1 or TRBD2 (6 bases each). Germline lookup yields CDR1 SGHTA and CDR2 FQGTGA. Between the trimmed V and J ends, which lost 2 bases and 3 bases, there was a span of 14 bases. The CDR3 has 16 amino acids. CDR3 nucleotides: TGTGCCAGCAGCTTACGTGGGGGGCCCCTCTACAATGAGCAGTTCTTC. This codes for CASSLRGGPLYNEQFF.

This clonotype has just a few counts. The chain has TRBV7-2 and TRBJ2-1, with D perhaps matching TRBD1 or TRBD2 (6 bases each). CDR3 length: 17 amino acids. Germline values: CDR1 SGHTA, CDR2 FQGNSA. V lost 4 bases and J 0 bases, leaving 16 bases between the germline ends. The CDR3 DNA reads TGTGCCAGCAGCTCAGCCGGGGGCAGAAGCTCCTACAATGAGCAGTTCTTC. This encodes CASSSAGGRSSYNEQFF.

This clonotype has a handful of counts. The rearrangement links TRBV19 to TRBJ2-3; D possibly corresponds to TRBD2 (7 bases). V lost 1 base and J lost 6, with 17 bases in between. The CDR3 loop spans 16 amino acids. Germline V gene data show CDR1 as LNHDA and CDR2 as SQIVND (reference sequence). CDR3 sequence: CASSIVGGGASDTQYF. The CDR3 DNA sequence: TGTGCCAGTAGTATAGTGGGAGGGGGGGCTTCGGATACGCAGTATTTT. Based on the CDR3 plus reference TRBV19 and TRBJ2-3, the full variable domain is DGGITQSPKYLFRKEGQNVTLSCEQNLNHDAMYWYRQDPGQGLRLIYYSQIVNDFQKGDIAEGYSVSREKKESFPLTVTSAQKNPTAFYLCASSIVGGGASDTQYFGPGTRLTVL.

This clonotype was seen more than once but under ten times. CDR3 loop: CASSERQGASGEQYF. DNA for the CDR3: TGTGCCAGCAGTGAAAGGCAGGGGGCTTCGGGCGAGCAGTACTTC. The V gene is TRBV6-1, the J gene TRBJ2-7; 8 nucleotides match TRBD1. The CDR3 runs 15 residues. The germline gives CDR1 MNHNS, CDR2 SASEGT. V dropped 2 bases and J dropped 6; count of bases not matched to a gene: 9.

The table lists this clonotype with a few counts. The V and J genes are TRBV7-9 and TRBJ2-2; 8 bases map to TRBD2. V was pared by 4 bases and J by 2 bases, with 6 bases of the junction left unmatched. The CDR3 runs 16 residues. CDR1 and CDR2 from the germline V gene are SEHNR and FQNEAQ (reference sequence). The CDR3 here is CASSSLSGSNTGELFF. The CDR3 nucleotides read TGTGCCAGCAGCTCCCTCAGCGGGAGCAACACCGGGGAGCTGTTTTTT.

This chain connects TRBV3-1 to TRBJ2-5, with D unclear. V lost 8 bases and J 3 bases, leaving 13 bases between the germline ends. This CDR3 has 13 residues. Looked up from germline, CDR1 is LGHDT and CDR2 is YNNKEL (reference sequence). This chain's CDR3 is CASYEVGEETQYF. As DNA, the CDR3 is TGTGCCAGCTACGAGGTTGGGGAAGAGACCCAGTACTTC.

The chain has TRBV6-5 and TRBJ1-2; D not resolved. Germline-derived CDR1 and CDR2 are MNHEY and SVGAGI. V was shortened by 2 bases and J by 2 bases, with 6 bases between the two germline ends. The CDR3 covers 13 residues. Written as DNA, the CDR3 is TGTGCCAGCAGTTACCCGGGGAACTATGGCTACACCTTC. It codes for CASSYPGNYGYTF.

V gene TRBV4-2 combines with J gene TRBJ2-3, with D possibly TRBD2 on 5 matching bases. V was cut by 3 bases and J by 0 bases, with 13 bases left in between. This CDR3 comprises 16 residues. Germline CDR1 LGHNA, CDR2 YNFKEQ. The CDR3 protein is CASSHGNGISTDTQYF. CDR3 DNA sequence: TGTGCCAGCAGCCATGGGAACGGGATTAGCACAGATACGCAGTATTTT.

This chain uses TRBV19 with TRBJ1-1, with D hard to call. The length of the CDR3 is 15 residues. Germline V gene lookup returns CDR1 LNHDA and CDR2 SQIVND (reference sequence). V was cut by 8 bases and J by 0 bases, with 16 bases left in between. The CDR3 coding sequence is TGTGCCAGTTTTCAGTCTAACTGGATGAACACTGAAGCTTTCTTT. This sequence encodes CASFQSNWMNTEAFF.

This clonotype was detected a few times. The rearrangement uses TRBV5-1 and TRBJ1-2; TRBD1 might be the D (5 bases). This CDR3 is built from 13 residues. Between the trimmed V and J ends, which lost 3 bases and 8 bases, there was a span of 14 bases. Germline CDR1 is SGHRS and CDR2 is YFSETQ. CDR3 region: CASSYGAGLGYTF. CDR3 nucleotide sequence: TGCGCCAGCAGCTATGGGGCAGGGCTCGGCTACACCTTC.

The V call is TRBV29-1, the J call TRBJ2-5; D is unresolved. CDR1 is SQVTM, CDR2 ANQGSEA, per germline. The CDR3 contains 11 residues. V was pared by 8 bases and J by 1 base, with 8 bases between. In DNA form, the CDR3 reads TGCAGCCCCGCCACCCAAGAGACCCAGTACTTC. Translation: CSPATQETQYF.

This clonotype was seen a few times. V usage is TRBV7-2 and J usage is TRBJ1-6; 7 bases align to TRBD1. In germline, CDR1 is SGHTA, CDR2 FQGNSA. This CDR3 is 14 amino acids long. The ends lost 3 bases at V and 9 bases at J; junction bases unmatched: 5. The CDR3 nucleotides are TGTGCCAGCAGCTTGACCGGGACAGTTTCACCCCTCCACTTT. This sequence encodes CASSLTGTVSPLHF.

This rearrangement joins TRBV11-3 to TRBJ2-3, with D maybe TRBD2 (5 bases). CDR3 length equals 13 residues. Trimming took off 5 bases at V and 3 bases at J, with 9 bases between the two ends. Germline lookup yields CDR1 SGHNT and CDR2 YENEEA. CDR3 loop: CASSHSGTDTQYF. The CDR3 DNA reads TGTGCCAGCAGCCACTCGGGGACAGATACGCAGTATTTT.